This TCR beta chain was sequenced during a study of OX40 agonist ivuxolimab in advanced cancers. Turning to the study itself: Intravenous ivuxolimab was administered to patients every 2 weeks at 0.01 to 10 mg/kg. Findings of the study overall: Clonal expansion from baseline to week 6 occurred in both CD4+ and CD8+ T cells. Low levels of normalized T-cell clonal expansion also appeared in some nonresponders.

Profiling relied on immunoSEQ multiplex PCR, and the TCRdb table lists in-frame clones only, not all of them. The data contain some 72,000 clones, over 80% of them singletons. For this clone: Its cognate antigen is unknown.

V gave up 5 bases and J gave up 3 bases; unmatched junction bases: 10. The CDR3 has 14 residues. Germline loops: CDR1 SQVTM, CDR2 ANQGSEA. The sample consisted of CD4+ or CD8+ T cells sorted from blood, taken in a trial of the OX40 agonist ivuxolimab. The TCR originated in an adult with an advanced solid tumor such as melanoma, head and neck, liver or kidney cancer. The rearrangement uses TRBV29-1 and TRBJ2-7, with 7 bases lining up with TRBD1. The chain's CDR3 is CSVTFTGALYEQYF. CDR3 bases: TGCAGCGTTACCTTTACAGGGGCCCTCTACGAGCAGTACTTC.